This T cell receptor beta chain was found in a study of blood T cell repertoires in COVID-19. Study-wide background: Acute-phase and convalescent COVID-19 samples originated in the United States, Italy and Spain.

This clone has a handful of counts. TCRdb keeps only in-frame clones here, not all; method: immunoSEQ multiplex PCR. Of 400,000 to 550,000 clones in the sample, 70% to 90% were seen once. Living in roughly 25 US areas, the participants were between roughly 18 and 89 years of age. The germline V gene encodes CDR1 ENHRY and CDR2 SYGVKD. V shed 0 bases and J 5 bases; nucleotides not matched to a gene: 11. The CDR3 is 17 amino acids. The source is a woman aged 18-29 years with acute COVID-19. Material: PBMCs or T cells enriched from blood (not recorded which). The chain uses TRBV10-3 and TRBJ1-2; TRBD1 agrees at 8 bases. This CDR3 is CAISESNPGQAVYGYTF. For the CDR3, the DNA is TGTGCCATCAGTGAGTCGAACCCGGGACAGGCCGTTTATGGCTACACCTTC.